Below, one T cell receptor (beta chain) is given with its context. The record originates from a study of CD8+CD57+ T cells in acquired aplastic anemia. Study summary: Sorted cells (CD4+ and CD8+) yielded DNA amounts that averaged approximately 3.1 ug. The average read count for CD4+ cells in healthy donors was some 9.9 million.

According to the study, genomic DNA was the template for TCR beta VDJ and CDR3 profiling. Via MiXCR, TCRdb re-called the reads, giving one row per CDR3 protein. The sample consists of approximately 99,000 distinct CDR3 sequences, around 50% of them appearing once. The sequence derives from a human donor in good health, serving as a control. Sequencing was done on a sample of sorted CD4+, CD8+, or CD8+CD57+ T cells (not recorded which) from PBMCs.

CDR3 in amino acids: CASSIWVLANTGELFF. The DNA for the CDR3 is TGTGCCAGTAGTATTTGGGTGCTTGCGAACACCGGGGAGCTGTTTTTT. The chain joins TRBV19 to TRBJ2-2; D unclear. The CDR3 sequence is 16 residues long. CDR1 is LNHDA and CDR2 is SQIVND in the germline V gene (reference sequence). V lost 3 bases and J lost 0, with 11 bases in between. The whole variable domain, filled in from reference TRBV19 and TRBJ2-2, reads DGGITQSPKYLFRKEGQNVTLSCEQNLNHDAMYWYRQDPGQGLRLIYYSQIVNDFQKGDIAEGYSVSREKKESFPLTVTSAQKNPTAFYLCASSIWVLANTGELFFGEGSRLTVL.